The clone carrying this T cell receptor beta chain was seen a handful of times. Antigen: not known. This sample was included in a study of beta chain features in type 1 diabetes. Study observations and caveats: In the patient group, naive, central memory and Treg TCRB repertoires seemed more alike than in the healthy donor group. With patients and controls alike, PCR might favor shorter templates to an equal degree. Any HLA effect on TCRB rearrangement was left unresolved by small sub-analyses.

Expressed TCRB transcripts were sequenced, since all the RNA that had been isolated was reverse transcribed. Some clones are missing from TCRdb's copy, which holds only in-frame ones; the method was immunoSEQ multiplex PCR. The table records about 340,000 clones, approximately 8.2% of them present only once. This CDR3 comprises 17 residues. In germline, CDR1 is SGHNT, CDR2 YYREEE (reference sequence). Trimming took 4 bases from V and 1 from J; bases not matched to a gene: 10. Sequenced material: central memory CD4+ T cells from blood. The chain carries TRBV5-4 and TRBJ2-1; 8 bases match TRBD2. The sequence was obtained from a woman between 18 and 30 years old in good health. CDR3 sequence: CASSQDPRLASYNEQFF. The CDR3 nucleotides are TGTGCCAGCAGCCAAGATCCGAGACTAGCGTCCTACAATGAGCAGTTCTTC.